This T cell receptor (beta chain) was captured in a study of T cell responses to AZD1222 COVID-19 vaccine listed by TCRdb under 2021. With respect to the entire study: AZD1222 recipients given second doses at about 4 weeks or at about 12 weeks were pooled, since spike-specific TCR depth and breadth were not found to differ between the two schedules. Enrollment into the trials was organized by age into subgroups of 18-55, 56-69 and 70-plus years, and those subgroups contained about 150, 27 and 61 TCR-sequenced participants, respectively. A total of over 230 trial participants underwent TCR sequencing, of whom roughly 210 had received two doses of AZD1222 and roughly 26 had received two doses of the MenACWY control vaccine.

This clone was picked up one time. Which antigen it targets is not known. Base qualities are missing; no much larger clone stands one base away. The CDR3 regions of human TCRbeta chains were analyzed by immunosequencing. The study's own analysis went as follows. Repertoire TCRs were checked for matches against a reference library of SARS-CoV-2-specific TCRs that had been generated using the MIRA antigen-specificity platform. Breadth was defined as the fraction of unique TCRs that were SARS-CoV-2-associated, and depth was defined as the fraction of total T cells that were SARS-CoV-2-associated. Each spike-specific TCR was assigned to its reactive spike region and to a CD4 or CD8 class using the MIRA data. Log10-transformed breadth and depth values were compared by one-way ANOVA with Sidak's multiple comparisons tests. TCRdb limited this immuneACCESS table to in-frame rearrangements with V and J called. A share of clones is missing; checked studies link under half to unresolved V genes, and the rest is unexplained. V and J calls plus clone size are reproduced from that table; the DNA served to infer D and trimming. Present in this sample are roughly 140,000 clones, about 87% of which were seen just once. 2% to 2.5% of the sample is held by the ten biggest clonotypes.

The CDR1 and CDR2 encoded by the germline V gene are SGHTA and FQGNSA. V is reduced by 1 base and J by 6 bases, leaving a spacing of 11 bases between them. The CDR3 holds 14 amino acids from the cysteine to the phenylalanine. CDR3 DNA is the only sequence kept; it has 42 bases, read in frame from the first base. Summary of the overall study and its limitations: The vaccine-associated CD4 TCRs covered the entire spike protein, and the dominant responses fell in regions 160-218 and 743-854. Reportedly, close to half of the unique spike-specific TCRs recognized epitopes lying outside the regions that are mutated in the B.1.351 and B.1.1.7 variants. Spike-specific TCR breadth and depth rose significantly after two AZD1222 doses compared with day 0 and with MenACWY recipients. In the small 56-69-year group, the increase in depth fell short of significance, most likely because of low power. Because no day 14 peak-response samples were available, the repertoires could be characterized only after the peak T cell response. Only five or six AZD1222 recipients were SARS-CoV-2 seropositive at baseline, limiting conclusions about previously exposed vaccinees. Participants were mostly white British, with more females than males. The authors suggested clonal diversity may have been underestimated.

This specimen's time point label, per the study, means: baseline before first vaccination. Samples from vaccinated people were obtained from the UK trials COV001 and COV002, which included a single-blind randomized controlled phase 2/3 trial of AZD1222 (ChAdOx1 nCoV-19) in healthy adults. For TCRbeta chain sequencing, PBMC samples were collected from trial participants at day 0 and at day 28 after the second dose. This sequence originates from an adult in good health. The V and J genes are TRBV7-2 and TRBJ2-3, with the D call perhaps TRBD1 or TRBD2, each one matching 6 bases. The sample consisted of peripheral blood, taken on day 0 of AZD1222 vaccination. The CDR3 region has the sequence CASSLGGAGDTQYF. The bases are TGTGCCAGCAGCTTAGGGGGGGCCGGTGATACGCAGTATTTT.